Sequencing of this T cell receptor beta chain was carried out in a study of cytotoxic CD8 clonotypes in ibrutinib-treated CLL. Study background: Partial response was seen in approximately 25 patients and complete response in 2; after median 68 months, around 15 stayed remitted, some 12 progressed. When averaged across all of the samples, the counts came to a few hundred thousand productive templates and 94,082 productive rearrangements.

Investigators sought sequencing depths of between 1 in 200,000 and 1 in 1 million T cells. TCRdb's table, derived via immunoSEQ multiplex PCR, lists solely in-frame clones and lacks some. The table records 200,000 to 250,000 clones, 70% of them present only once. V was clipped by 5 bases and J by 4 bases; unmatched bases: 5. The CDR3 has 14 residues. The germline gives CDR1 ENHRY, CDR2 SYGVKD. Cryopreserved PBMCs yielded about 2 micrograms of genomic DNA for TCR beta libraries. J is TRBJ2-3 and V is TRBV10-3; the match to TRBD2 covers 8 bases. The source material was PBMCs, sampled after 24 months of ibrutinib treatment. The receptor was isolated from a human donor with chronic lymphocytic leukemia. The CDR3 here is CAISIAGSADTQYF. For the CDR3, the DNA is TGTGCCATCAGTATAGCGGGATCAGCAGATACGCAGTATTTT.